Described below is a single T cell receptor beta chain sequence and its context. Its cognate antigen is unknown. These data originate in a study of metastatic and nonmetastatic thyroid tumors. About the study: Where malignant and benign thyroid patients were concerned, repertoires were compared across blood and tumor or nodule tissue. Broader study findings: For both blood and tumor, malignant thyroid tumors reportedly showed significantly higher TCR beta diversity than benign nodules did.

Per the authors' pipeline: Building a distant-metastasis classifier for papillary thyroid cancer drew on CDR3 differences across clinicopathological groups. TCRdb called clones again from the PCR reads with MiXCR. TCRdb's processing, not the authors', yielded these V and J calls. Of 45,000 to 50,000 clones in the sample, approximately 20% are singletons; the top ten hold approximately 3.6%. Every patient was untreated before thyroid surgery. The CDR3 consists of 16 residues. The V end was cut by 5 bases, the J end by 0 bases, with 17 bases between. The receptor comes from a male donor with papillary thyroid cancer or a benign thyroid nodule (not recorded which). Some clones in this sample may be carry-over from other donors' samples. The chain joins TRBV12-3 or TRBV12-4 to TRBJ2-7; D might be TRBD1 or TRBD2, each matching 7 bases. Sequencing input: blood. In nucleotides, the CDR3 is TGTGCCAGCAGTCCAGGGGGGGCTAGGAGCTCCTACGAGCAGTACTTC. Translated, it gives CASSPGGARSSYEQYF.